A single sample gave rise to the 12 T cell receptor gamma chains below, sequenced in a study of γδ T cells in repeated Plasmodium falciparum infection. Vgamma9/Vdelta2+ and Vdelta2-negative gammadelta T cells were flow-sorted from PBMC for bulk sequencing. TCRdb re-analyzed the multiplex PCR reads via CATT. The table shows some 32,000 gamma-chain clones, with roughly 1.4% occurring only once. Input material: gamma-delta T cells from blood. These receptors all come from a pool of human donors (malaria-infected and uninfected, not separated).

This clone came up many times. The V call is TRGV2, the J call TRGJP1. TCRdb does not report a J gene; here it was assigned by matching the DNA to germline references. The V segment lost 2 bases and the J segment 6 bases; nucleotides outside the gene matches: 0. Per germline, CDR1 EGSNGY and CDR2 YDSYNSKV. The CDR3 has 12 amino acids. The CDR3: CATWDAGWFKIF. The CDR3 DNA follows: TGTGCCACCTGGGACGCTGGTTGGTTCAAGATATTT.

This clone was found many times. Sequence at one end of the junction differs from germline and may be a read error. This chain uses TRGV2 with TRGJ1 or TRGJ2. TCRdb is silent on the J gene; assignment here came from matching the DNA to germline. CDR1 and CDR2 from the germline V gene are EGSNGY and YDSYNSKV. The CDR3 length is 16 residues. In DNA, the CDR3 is TGTGCCACCTGGGACGGGCGCCCCTGGAATTTTTATAAGAAACTCTTT. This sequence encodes CATWDGRPWNFYKKLF.

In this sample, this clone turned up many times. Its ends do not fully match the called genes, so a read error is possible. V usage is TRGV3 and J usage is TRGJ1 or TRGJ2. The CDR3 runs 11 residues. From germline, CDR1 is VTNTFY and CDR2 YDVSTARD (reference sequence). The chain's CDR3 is CATWVRYKKLF. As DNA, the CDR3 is TGTGCCACCTGGGTCAGGTATAAGAAACTCTTT.

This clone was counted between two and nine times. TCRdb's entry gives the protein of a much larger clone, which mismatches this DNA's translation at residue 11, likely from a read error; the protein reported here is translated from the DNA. Here the CDR3 reads CATWDGFYYKNLF. For the CDR3, the DNA is TGTGCCACCTGGGACGGATTTTATTATAAGAACCTCTTT. TRGV2 is the V gene, and the J gene was not called. CDR3 length: 13 amino acids. Germline V gene lookup returns CDR1 EGSNGY and CDR2 YDSYNSKV.

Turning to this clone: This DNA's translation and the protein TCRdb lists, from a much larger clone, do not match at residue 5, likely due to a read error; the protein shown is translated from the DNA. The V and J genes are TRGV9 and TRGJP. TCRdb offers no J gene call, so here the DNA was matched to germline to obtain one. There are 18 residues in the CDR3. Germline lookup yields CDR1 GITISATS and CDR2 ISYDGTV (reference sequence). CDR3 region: CALWGVLEVELGKKIKVF. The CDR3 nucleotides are TGTGCCTTGTGGGGGGTGCTCGAGGTCGAGTTGGGCAAAAAAATCAAGGTATTT.

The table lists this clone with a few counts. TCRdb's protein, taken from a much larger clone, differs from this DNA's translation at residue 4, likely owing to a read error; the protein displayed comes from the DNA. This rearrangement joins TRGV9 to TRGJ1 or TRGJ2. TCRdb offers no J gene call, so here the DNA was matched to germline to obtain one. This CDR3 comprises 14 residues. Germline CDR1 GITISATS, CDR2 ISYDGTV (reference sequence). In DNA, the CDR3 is TGTGCCTTGCGGGAGGTGGAGGTTGAATATAAGAAACTCTTT. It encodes CALREVEVEYKKLF.

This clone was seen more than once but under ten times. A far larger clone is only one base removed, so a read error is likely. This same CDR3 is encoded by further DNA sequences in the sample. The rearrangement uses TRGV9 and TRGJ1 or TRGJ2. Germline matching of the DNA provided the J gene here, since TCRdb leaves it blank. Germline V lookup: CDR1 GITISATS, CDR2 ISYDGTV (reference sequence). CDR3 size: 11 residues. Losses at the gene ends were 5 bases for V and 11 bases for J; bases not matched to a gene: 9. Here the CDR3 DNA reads TGTGCCTTGTGGGTGAGGCCGGAGAAACTCTTT. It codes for CALWVRPEKLF.

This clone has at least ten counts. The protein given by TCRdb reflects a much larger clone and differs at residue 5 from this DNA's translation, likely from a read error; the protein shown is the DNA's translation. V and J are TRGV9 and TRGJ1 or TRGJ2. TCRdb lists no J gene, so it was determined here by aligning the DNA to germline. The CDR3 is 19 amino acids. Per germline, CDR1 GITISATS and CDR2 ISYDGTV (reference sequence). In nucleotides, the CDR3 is TGTGCCTTGTGGGGGGTGCACGCCTACTACTTGCAGAATTATTATAAGAAACTCTTT. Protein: CALWGVHAYYLQNYYKKLF.

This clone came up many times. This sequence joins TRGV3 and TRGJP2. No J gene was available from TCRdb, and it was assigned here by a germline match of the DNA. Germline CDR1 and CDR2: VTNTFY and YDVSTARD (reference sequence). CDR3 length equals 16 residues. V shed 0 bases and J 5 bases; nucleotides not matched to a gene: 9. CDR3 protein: CATWDRREKSDWIKTF. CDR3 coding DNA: TGTGCCACCTGGGACAGGAGGGAGAAAAGTGATTGGATCAAGACGTTT.

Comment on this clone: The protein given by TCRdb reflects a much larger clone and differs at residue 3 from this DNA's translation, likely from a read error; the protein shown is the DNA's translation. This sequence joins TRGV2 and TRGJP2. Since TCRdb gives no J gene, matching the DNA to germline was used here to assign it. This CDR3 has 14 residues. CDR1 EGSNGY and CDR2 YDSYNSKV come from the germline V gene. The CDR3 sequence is CAAWDGGSDWIKTF. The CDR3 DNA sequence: TGTGCCGCCTGGGACGGCGGTAGTGATTGGATCAAGACGTTT.

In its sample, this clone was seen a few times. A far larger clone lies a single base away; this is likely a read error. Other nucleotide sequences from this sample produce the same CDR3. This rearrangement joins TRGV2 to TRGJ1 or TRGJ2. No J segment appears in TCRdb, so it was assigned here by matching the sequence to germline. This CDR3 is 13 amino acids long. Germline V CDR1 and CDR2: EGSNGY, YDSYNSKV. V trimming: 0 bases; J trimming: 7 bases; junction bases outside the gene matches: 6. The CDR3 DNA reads TGTGCCACCTGGGACGGGCTTTTCTATAAGAAACTCTTT. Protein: CATWDGLFYKKLF.

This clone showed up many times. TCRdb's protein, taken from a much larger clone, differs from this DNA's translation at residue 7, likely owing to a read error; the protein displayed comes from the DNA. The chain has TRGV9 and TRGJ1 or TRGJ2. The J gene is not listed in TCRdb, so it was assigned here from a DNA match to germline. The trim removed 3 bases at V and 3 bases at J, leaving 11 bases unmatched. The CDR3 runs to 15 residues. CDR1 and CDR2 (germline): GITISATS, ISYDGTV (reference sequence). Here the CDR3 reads CALWELSPFYYKKLF. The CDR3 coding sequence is TGTGCCTTGTGGGAGCTCTCCCCCTTTTATTATAAGAAACTCTTT.